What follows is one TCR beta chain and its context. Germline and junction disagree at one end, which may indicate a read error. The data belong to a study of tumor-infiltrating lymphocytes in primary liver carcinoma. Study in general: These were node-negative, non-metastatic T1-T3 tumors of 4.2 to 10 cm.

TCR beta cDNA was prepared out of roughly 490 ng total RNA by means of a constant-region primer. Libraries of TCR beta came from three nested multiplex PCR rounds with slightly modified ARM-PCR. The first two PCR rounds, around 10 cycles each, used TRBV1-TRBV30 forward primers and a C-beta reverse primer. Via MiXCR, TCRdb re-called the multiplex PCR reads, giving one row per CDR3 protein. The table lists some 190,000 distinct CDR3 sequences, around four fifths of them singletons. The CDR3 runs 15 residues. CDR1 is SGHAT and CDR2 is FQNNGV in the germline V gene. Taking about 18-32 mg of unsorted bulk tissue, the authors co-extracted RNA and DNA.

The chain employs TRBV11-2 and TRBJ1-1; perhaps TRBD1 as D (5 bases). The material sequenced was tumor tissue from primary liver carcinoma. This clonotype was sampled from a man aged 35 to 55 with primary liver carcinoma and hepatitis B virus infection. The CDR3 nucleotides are TGTGCCAGCAGCTTGGAGTTGGGAGCGGACACTGAGGCTTTCTTT. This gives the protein CASSLELGADTEAFF.